Each of the 11 T cell receptor beta chains below was sequenced from the same sample in a study of T cell repertoires in cytomegalovirus infection. TCRdb ran MiXCR on the reads and lists one entry per CDR3 protein. The repertoire consists of 650,000 to 850,000 distinct CDR3 sequences, with about 27% occurring once and the leading ten covering 10% to 15%. Antigens for these TCRs are unknown. Sequences were derived from cultured CD8+ T cells from PBMCs, sampled from culture after CMV antigen stimulation. The receptors originated from a human donor in good health (CMV status not recorded). Some clones in this sample may be carry-over from other donors' samples.

J is TRBJ2-3 and V is TRBV4-2; TRBD1 or TRBD2 may be the D gene (5 bases each). This CDR3 is 15 amino acids long. Trimming cost V 4 bases and J 3 bases, with 14 bases left between them. Germline-derived CDR1 and CDR2 are LGHNA and YNFKEQ. The DNA of the CDR3 is TGTGCCAGCAGCCCGGGGACCCGAGGAACAGATACGCAGTATTTT. Translating gives CASSPGTRGTDTQYF.

This rearrangement joins TRBV7-9 to TRBJ1-1, with D hard to call. V lost 5 bases and J lost 5, with 9 bases in between. Per the germline V gene, CDR1 is SEHNR and CDR2 is FQNEAQ (reference sequence). The CDR3 has 12 amino acids. The chain's CDR3 is CASSPAMTEAFF. The CDR3 bases are TGTGCCAGCAGCCCGGCGATGACTGAAGCTTTCTTT.

Only a few counts were recorded for this clonotype. The rearrangement links TRBV7-9 to TRBJ1-1; maybe TRBD1 (5 bases). The CDR3 runs to 15 residues. Germline CDR1 reads SEHNR; CDR2 reads FQNEAQ (reference sequence). The V gene lost 5 bases and the J gene lost 3 bases, with 16 bases spanning the gap. CDR3 sequence (DNA): TGTGCCAGCAGCCCGGGGCGGTTGTATGACACTGAAGCTTTCTTT. Amino acid sequence: CASSPGRLYDTEAFF.

This clonotype has at least ten counts. V gene TRBV7-2 combines with J gene TRBJ2-1; 9 bases fit TRBD1. This CDR3 is built from 15 residues. CDR1 is SGHTA, CDR2 FQGNSA, per germline. V lost 5 bases and J lost 8; bases outside the gene matches: 10. The CDR3 here is CASSPTGGSFHEQFF. DNA of the CDR3: TGTGCCAGCAGCCCAACAGGGGGCTCTTTTCATGAGCAGTTCTTC.

This clonotype came up many times. The chain links TRBV7-9 to TRBJ2-7, with D possibly matching TRBD2 (5 bases). The ends were cut back, 5 bases at V and 4 bases at J, with 9 bases in the middle. This CDR3 spans 12 amino acids. Germline-derived CDR1 and CDR2 are SEHNR and FQNEAQ (reference sequence). CDR3 sequence reads: CASSPSGYEQYF. The CDR3 DNA follows: TGTGCCAGCAGCCCCTCGGGATACGAGCAGTACTTC.

This clonotype occurred a few times. This chain joins TRBV27 and TRBJ2-2; no clear D gene. Between the trimmed V and J ends, which lost 5 bases and 7 bases, there was a span of 14 bases. This CDR3 region has 14 residues. Germline CDR1 MNHEY, CDR2 SMNVEV (reference sequence). Here the CDR3 DNA reads TGTGCCAGCAGTGCACGGGCTAGGGACGGGGAGCTGTTTTTT. The encoded protein is CASSARARDGELFF.

This chain uses TRBV7-9 with TRBJ2-1; D is ambiguous. V was cut by 3 bases and J by 0 bases, with 6 bases left in between. The CDR3 sequence is 14 residues long. The germline V gene encodes CDR1 SEHNR and CDR2 FQNEAQ (reference sequence). For the CDR3, the DNA is TGTGCCAGCAGCTTCTCCCCCTCCTACAATGAGCAGTTCTTC. This gives the protein CASSFSPSYNEQFF. Full variable domain (remainder filled in from reference TRBV7-9 and TRBJ2-1): DTGVSQNPRHKITKRGQNVTFRCDPISEHNRLYWYRQTLGQGPEFLTYFQNEAQLEKSRLLSDRFSAERPKGSFSTLEIQRTEQGDSAMYLCASSFSPSYNEQFFGPGTRLTVL.

CDR3 DNA sequence: TGTGCCAGCAGCCGGGGGGCAGATTATAATGAAAAACTGTTTTTT. Translated: CASSRGADYNEKLFF. The chain employs TRBV7-9 and TRBJ1-4, with D perhaps TRBD1 (6 bases). Germline values: CDR1 SEHNR, CDR2 FQNEAQ (reference sequence). V was trimmed by 5 bases and J by 4 bases, leaving 14 bases between them. The CDR3 extends over 15 amino acids.

V and J are TRBV6-1 and TRBJ1-2; D gene unclear. The CDR3 sequence is 12 residues long. V was trimmed by 7 bases and J by 6 bases, leaving 12 bases between them. From germline, CDR1 is MNHNS and CDR2 SASEGT. CDR3: CASIGPGDGYTF. As DNA, the CDR3 is TGTGCCAGCATTGGCCCTGGAGATGGCTACACCTTC.

CDR3 nucleotides: TGTGCCACCGACAGCACCGGGGAGCTGTTTTTT. Protein sequence: CATDSTGELFF. The chain uses TRBV12-3 or TRBV12-4 and TRBJ2-2, with a possible D match to TRBD1 (5 bases). Trimming cost V 10 bases and J 4 bases, with 7 bases left between them. The CDR3 spans 11 residues.

This clonotype was seen ten or more times. This chain uses TRBV27 with TRBJ1-5, with D hard to call. V was clipped by 3 bases and J by 0 bases, with 6 bases between them. Looked up from germline, CDR1 is MNHEY and CDR2 is SMNVEV (reference sequence). The CDR3 runs to 14 residues. The CDR3 is CASSFGYSNQPQHF. The DNA for the CDR3 is TGTGCCAGCAGTTTTGGTTATAGCAATCAGCCCCAGCATTTT.